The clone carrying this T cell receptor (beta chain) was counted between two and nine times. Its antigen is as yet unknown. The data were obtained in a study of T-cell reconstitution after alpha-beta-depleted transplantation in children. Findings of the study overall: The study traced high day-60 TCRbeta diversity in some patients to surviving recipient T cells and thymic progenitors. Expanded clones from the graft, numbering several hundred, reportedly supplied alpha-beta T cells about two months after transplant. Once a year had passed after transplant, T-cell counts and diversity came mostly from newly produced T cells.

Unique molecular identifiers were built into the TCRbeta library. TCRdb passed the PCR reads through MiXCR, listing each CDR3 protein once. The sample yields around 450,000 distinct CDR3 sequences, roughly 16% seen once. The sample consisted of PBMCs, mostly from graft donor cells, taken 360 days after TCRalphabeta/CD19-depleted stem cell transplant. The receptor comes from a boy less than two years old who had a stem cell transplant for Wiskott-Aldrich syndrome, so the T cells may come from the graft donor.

The CDR3 DNA reads as TGCAGCGTTACTCTAGCGCGGGGCCAAGAGACCCAGTACTTC. Encoded protein: CSVTLARGQETQYF. The V call is TRBV29-1, the J call TRBJ2-5; maybe TRBD2 (6 bases). From germline, CDR1 is SQVTM and CDR2 ANQGSEA. The CDR3 extends over 14 amino acids. The V end lost 5 bases, the J end lost 1 base, and 14 bases lay between the germline ends. Full variable domain (rest looked up from reference TRBV29-1 and TRBJ2-5): SAVISQKPSRDICQRGTSLTIQCQVDSQVTMMFWYRQQPGQSLTLIATANQGSEATYESGFVIDKFPISRPNLTFSTLTVSNMSPEDSSIYLCSVTLARGQETQYFGPGTRLLVL.